These 28 T cell receptor beta chains were sequenced from one sample in a study of T cells in Graves' hyperthyroidism and ophthalmopathy. TCR beta CDR3 sequences were amplified from RNA transcripts. TCR CDR3 regions were first amplified by RT-PCR with HTBI primers. TCRdb reprocessed the multiplex PCR reads with MiXCR, giving one entry per CDR3 protein. This table holds under 350,000 distinct CDR3 sequences, 21% found once. Source material: blood. The source of these receptors is a woman aged 45 to 65 with Graves' hyperthyroidism.

The chain links TRBV20-1 to TRBJ2-7; 9 bases line up with TRBD2. With 6 bases clipped from V and 3 bases from J, the junction kept 9 bases outside the gene matches. The CDR3 covers 14 residues. The germline V gene has CDR1 DFQATT and CDR2 SNEGSKA (reference sequence). Here the CDR3 reads CSAKREAGGYEQYF. The CDR3 nucleotides read TGCAGTGCGAAGCGGGAGGCGGGGGGCTACGAGCAGTACTTC.

This clonotype has a handful of counts. This chain connects TRBV6-1 to TRBJ2-3; D is uncertain. Germline CDR1 and CDR2: MNHNS and SASEGT. V lost 1 base to trimming and J lost 0 bases, with 5 bases between them. CDR3 length: 14 residues. CDR3 DNA: TGTGCCAGCAGTGAAGGGGTCAGCACAGATACGCAGTATTTT. This encodes CASSEGVSTDTQYF.

This clonotype was seen repeatedly, ten times or more. V gene TRBV20-1 combines with J gene TRBJ1-5; no firm D call. CDR1 DFQATT and CDR2 SNEGSKA come from the germline V gene (reference sequence). The V and J ends lost 6 bases and 4 bases respectively, with 16 bases between them. The CDR3 spans 14 residues. CDR3 DNA sequence: TGCAGTGCCCGCCCAGGTTCTACTAATCAGCCCCAGCATTTT. This gives the protein CSARPGSTNQPQHF.

This clonotype was counted many times. J is TRBJ2-1 and V is TRBV20-1; 10 positions match TRBD2. Trimming took 0 bases from V and 4 from J; bases not matched to a gene: 6. Per germline, CDR1 DFQATT and CDR2 SNEGSKA (reference sequence). CDR3 size: 16 residues. CDR3 amino acids: CSARDLASGSYNEQFF. The CDR3 DNA reads TGCAGTGCTAGAGATTTGGCTAGCGGGAGTTACAATGAGCAGTTCTTC.

Concerning this clonotype itself: A single base separates this from a much larger clone, so it may be a read error. The V and J genes are TRBV6-9 and TRBJ1-1; the D gene is possibly TRBD1 (6 bases). Germline V gene sequence: CDR1 MNHGY, CDR2 SVAAGI. The CDR3 loop spans 13 amino acids. The CDR3 coding sequence is TGTGTCAGCAGTTGGAGGGGGGGGACTGAAGCTTTCTTT. This codes for CVSSWRGGTEAFF.

This clonotype was detected once. The J gene is TRBJ1-1, the V gene TRBV28; 9 bases are shared with TRBD1. In germline, CDR1 is MDHEN, CDR2 SYDVKM. There are 14 residues in the CDR3. V was pared by 9 bases and J by 3 bases, with 8 bases of the junction left unmatched. CDR3 protein: CASTGTGFYTEAFF. In DNA form, the CDR3 reads TGTGCCAGTACCGGGACAGGGTTTTACACTGAAGCTTTCTTT. Drawing the rest from reference TRBV28 and TRBJ1-1, the complete variable domain is DVKVTQSSRYLVKRTGEKVFLECVQDMDHENMFWYRQDPGLGLRLIYFSYDVKMKEKGDIPEGYSVSREKKERFSLILESASTNQTSMYLCASTGTGFYTEAFFGQGTRLTVV.

This clonotype was detected once. The chain joins TRBV7-2 to TRBJ1-5; D not certain. CDR1 SGHTA and CDR2 FQGNSA come from the germline V gene. The CDR3 loop spans 13 amino acids. Between the trimmed V and J ends, which lost 5 bases and 3 bases, there was a span of 8 bases. Written as DNA, the CDR3 is TGTGCCAGCAGCACGACCACCAATCAGCCCCAGCATTTT. Translated, it gives CASSTTTNQPQHF.

The chain is built from TRBV6-5 and TRBJ1-1, with unresolved D. V lost 7 bases and J lost 7, with 16 bases in between. The CDR3 loop spans 13 amino acids. Germline lookup yields CDR1 MNHEY and CDR2 SVGAGI. The CDR3, as DNA: TGTGCCAGCAAAAAACCCGAGACTCATGAAGCTTTCTTT. Translated: CASKKPETHEAFF.

This clonotype was observed many times. The chain uses TRBV28 and TRBJ1-2; weak D call: TRBD1 (5 bases). V lost 8 bases and J 4 bases, leaving 11 bases between the germline ends. CDR3 length: 12 amino acids. CDR1 is MDHEN and CDR2 is SYDVKM in the germline V gene. The CDR3, as DNA: TGTGCCAGCCAAGGGGAGATCTATGGCTACACCTTC. It specifies CASQGEIYGYTF.

This clonotype was recorded only once. The chain couples TRBV12-3 or TRBV12-4 to TRBJ1-5, with D uncertain. The CDR3 covers 11 residues. Trimming pared 8 bases from V and 5 bases from J, leaving 7 bases between. The CDR3 DNA follows: TGTGCCAGCGGACTAGATCAGCCCCAGCATTTT. As protein: CASGLDQPQHF.

This clonotype was found many times. The V and J genes are TRBV29-1 and TRBJ2-7; 11 bases match TRBD2. With V trimmed by 4 bases and J by 2 bases, 4 bases remained unmatched. CDR3 length: 14 amino acids. Germline lookup yields CDR1 SQVTM and CDR2 ANQGSEA. This chain's CDR3 is CSVAHSGRAYEQYF. CDR3 nucleotides: TGCAGCGTTGCTCATAGCGGGAGGGCCTACGAGCAGTACTTC.

In this sample, this clonotype turned up a few times. V and J are TRBV6-1 and TRBJ1-5; tentatively, D is TRBD1 (6 bases). In germline, CDR1 is MNHNS, CDR2 SASEGT. Trimming stripped 4 bases from V and 9 bases from J, with 16 bases between. This CDR3 has 14 amino acids. CDR3 sequence (DNA): TGTGCCAGCAGTGTGGGGGCGATGGGAGGGCCCCAGCATTTT. It codes for CASSVGAMGGPQHF.

The CDR3 loop is CAISESRPNRETQYF. Here the CDR3 DNA reads TGTGCCATCAGTGAGTCTCGCCCCAATAGGGAGACCCAGTACTTC. The J gene is TRBJ2-5, the V gene TRBV10-3, with unresolved D. V was shortened by 0 bases and J by 5 bases, with 13 bases between the two germline ends. This CDR3 is 15 amino acids long. Looked up from germline, CDR1 is ENHRY and CDR2 is SYGVKD.

This clonotype was observed at least ten times. The chain joins TRBV18 to TRBJ2-7; D is perhaps TRBD1 or TRBD2 (5 bases each). The CDR3 is 14 amino acids. Germline values: CDR1 KGHSH, CDR2 LQKENI. V dropped 3 bases and J dropped 5 bases, with 14 bases sitting between them. The CDR3 DNA is TGTGCCAGCTCACCCCTCCCGGGACGAGACGAGCAGTACTTC. This translates into CASSPLPGRDEQYF.

The V and J genes are TRBV20-1 and TRBJ1-2, with a possible D match to TRBD1 (6 bases). The V end lost 7 bases, the J end lost 2 bases, and 11 bases lay between the germline ends. The germline V gene has CDR1 DFQATT and CDR2 SNEGSKA (reference sequence). This CDR3 spans 12 amino acids. In DNA form, the CDR3 reads TGCAGTGACAGGACAGCCAACTATGGCTACACCTTC. Translating gives CSDRTANYGYTF.

This clonotype has at least ten counts. The CDR3 reads CASSLEVGGELFF. CDR3 bases: TGTGCCAGCAGCTTAGAGGTGGGCGGGGAGCTGTTTTTT. The J gene is TRBJ2-2, the V gene TRBV11-2, with D hard to call. V lost 0 bases and J lost 7, with 6 bases in between. CDR1 is SGHAT, CDR2 FQNNGV, per germline. The CDR3 is made up of 13 amino acids.

This clonotype was recorded many times. J is TRBJ2-7 and V is TRBV4-1, with TRBD2 as a possible D gene (6 bases). The V end was cut by 1 base, the J end by 6 bases, with 10 bases between. CDR3 length: 13 residues. CDR1 is MGHRA, CDR2 YSYEKL, per germline. In DNA form, the CDR3 reads TGCGCCAGCAGCCAAGTTATGGGGGGCGAGCAGTACTTC. Amino acid sequence: CASSQVMGGEQYF.

This clonotype showed up many times. This sequence joins TRBV18 and TRBJ1-1; D may be TRBD1 (5 bases). Trimming cost V 9 bases and J 5 bases, with 13 bases left between them. Germline V gene sequence: CDR1 KGHSH, CDR2 LQKENI. The CDR3 is 12 residues long. The CDR3 nucleotides read TGTGCCAGATGGGAGGGGAGGACTGAAGCTTTCTTT. Translating gives CARWEGRTEAFF.

This clonotype occurred many times. The CDR3 reads CASSLSYENYGYTF. The CDR3 nucleotides are TGTGCCAGCAGCTTATCTTACGAAAACTATGGCTACACCTTC. The V gene is TRBV7-9, the J gene TRBJ1-2, with D hard to call. V was pared by 2 bases and J by 2 bases, with 9 bases between. Germline V CDR1 and CDR2: SEHNR, FQNEAQ (reference sequence). This CDR3 has 14 residues.

There are many counts of this clonotype. The chain recombines TRBV6-8 with TRBJ1-2; no clear D gene. The CDR3 totals 14 residues. CDR1 is MNHGY, CDR2 SAAAGT, per germline. The V end was cut by 0 bases, the J end by 0 bases, with 5 bases between. The CDR3 DNA reads TGTGCCAGCAGTTACTCGACCCCTAACTATGGCTACACCTTC. Translating it yields CASSYSTPNYGYTF.

This clonotype was observed many times. The chain joins TRBV10-3 to TRBJ1-5; D ambiguous. Germline CDR1 reads ENHRY; CDR2 reads SYGVKD. V dropped 0 bases and J dropped 4 bases, with 1 base sitting between them. This CDR3 region has 12 residues. The CDR3 DNA reads as TGTGCCATCAGTGAGTCTAATCAGCCCCAGCATTTT. Translating gives CAISESNQPQHF.

This sequence joins TRBV28 and TRBJ2-1; no reliable D call. The V gene's germline CDR1 is MDHEN and CDR2 SYDVKM. CDR3 size: 14 residues. Trimming pared 7 bases from V and 2 bases from J, leaving 12 bases between. CDR3 residues: CASNFEPTYNEQFF. CDR3 in DNA: TGTGCCAGCAATTTCGAGCCCACCTACAATGAGCAGTTCTTC.

This clonotype occurred many times. The chain has TRBV28 and TRBJ1-1; 11 bases are a match to TRBD1. The CDR3 spans 18 residues. Per germline, CDR1 MDHEN and CDR2 SYDVKM. With V trimmed by 5 bases and J by 0 bases, 11 bases remained unmatched. CDR3: CASSPTRTGGRLNTEAFF. The CDR3 region has the DNA TGTGCCAGCAGTCCGACCCGGACAGGGGGCAGGTTGAACACTGAAGCTTTCTTT. The full variable domain, rest sourced from reference TRBV28 and TRBJ1-1, is DVKVTQSSRYLVKRTGEKVFLECVQDMDHENMFWYRQDPGLGLRLIYFSYDVKMKEKGDIPEGYSVSREKKERFSLILESASTNQTSMYLCASSPTRTGGRLNTEAFFGQGTRLTVV.

This clonotype was seen once. The chain joins TRBV5-1 to TRBJ2-5; TRBD1 matches 7 bases. The CDR3 loop spans 16 amino acids. With V trimmed by 5 bases and J by 5 bases, 15 bases remained unmatched. The germline CDR1 and CDR2 sequences are SGHRS and YFSETQ. The CDR3 reads CASRSGTDTFGETQYF. Written as DNA, the CDR3 is TGCGCCAGCAGGTCCGGGACAGACACCTTCGGCGAGACCCAGTACTTC. Looking up the rest from reference TRBV5-1 and TRBJ2-5 gives the full variable domain: KAGVTQTPRYLIKTRGQQVTLSCSPISGHRSVSWYQQTPGQGLQFLFEYFSETQRNKGNFPGRFSGRQFSNSRSEMNVSTLELGDSALYLCASRSGTDTFGETQYFGPGTRLLVL.

In its sample, this clonotype was seen many times. CDR3 region: CASSGQVSLSNYGYTF. The CDR3 nucleotides are TGTGCCAGCAGTGGACAGGTCTCCCTATCTAACTATGGCTACACCTTC. The chain has TRBV12-3 or TRBV12-4 and TRBJ1-2; 7 bases are shared with TRBD1. The length of the CDR3 is 16 residues. V gave up 5 bases and J gave up 0 bases; unmatched junction bases: 9.

The table lists this clonotype with a count of one. The chain is built from TRBV27 and TRBJ1-1; 8 nucleotides agree with TRBD1. Trimming removed 5 bases from V and 5 bases from J; junction bases left unmatched: 7. CDR1 and CDR2 from the germline V gene are MNHEY and SMNVEV (reference sequence). The CDR3 is 14 amino acids. CDR3 DNA sequence: TGTGCCAGCAGTCGGACAGGGCACGGGACTGAAGCTTTCTTT. This gives the protein CASSRTGHGTEAFF.

This clonotype was counted many times. The chain recombines TRBV3-1 with TRBJ2-2; D unclear. Trimming removed 3 bases from V and 6 bases from J, with 5 bases in between. CDR3 length: 12 amino acids. Germline CDR1 reads LGHDT; CDR2 reads YNNKEL (reference sequence). The CDR3 DNA follows: TGTGCCAGCAGCCACGGATCCGGGGAGCTGTTTTTT. The encoded protein is CASSHGSGELFF.

This clonotype was counted only a few times. The rearrangement links TRBV15 to TRBJ2-5; 7 bases agree with TRBD1. Losses at the gene ends were 3 bases for V and 6 bases for J; bases not matched to a gene: 7. CDR3 length: 14 amino acids. From germline, CDR1 is LNHNV and CDR2 YYDKDF (reference sequence). CDR3 protein: CATSRDRYEKTQYF. CDR3 DNA: TGTGCCACCAGCAGGGACAGGTATGAGAAGACCCAGTACTTC.